The clone carrying this T cell receptor (beta chain) was counted a single time. As yet, its antigen is unknown. Patients with other autoimmune diseases, uncontrolled infections, pregnancy or lactation were excluded. The sample is drawn from a study of Graves' ophthalmopathy and Graves' hyperthyroidism. The overall study: Investigators collected peripheral blood at initial diagnosis, before any treatment was given. The study's findings and limits: Predictions made by the model for ophthalmopathy progression reached under 71% sensitivity and about 72% specificity.

RNA transcripts provided the template for amplifying TCR beta CDR3 regions. First-round RT-PCR relied on HTBI primers, and a second-round multiplex PCR came next. TCRdb reprocessed the multiplex PCR reads via MiXCR and lists one record per CDR3 protein. The data contain fewer than 400,000 distinct CDR3 sequences, approximately 20% of them singletons. V was cut by 2 bases and J by 5 bases, with 13 bases left in between. This CDR3 has 14 amino acids. The clonotype comes from a woman aged 18-29 years with Graves' ophthalmopathy. The sequenced material came from peripheral blood. The chain is built from TRBV12-3 or TRBV12-4 and TRBJ2-7; D might be TRBD1 (6 bases). The CDR3 DNA follows: TGTGCCAGCAGTTTATGGCCACAGGGCCACGAGCAGTACTTC. Its protein product is CASSLWPQGHEQYF.